The rows below give T cell receptor beta chains drawn from one sample of a study of T cells after posttransplantation cyclophosphamide. Some clones are missing from TCRdb's copy, which holds only in-frame ones; the method was immunoSEQ multiplex PCR. The sample holds 45,000 to 65,000 clones, 85% to 90% seen once. Sequenced material: PBMCs. The receptors originated from a man aged 25-45 years with a blood cancer, CMV-positive, and with a related stem cell donor. Both conserved end residues are part of each CDR3. The D gene is left open where the match is weak. Size is stated for part of the rows, as once, few or many counts, or as a class when the clone is expanded.

cdr3_nt cdr3_aa j_call d_call v_call clone_size
TGTGCCACCCCGGAGGGCCTTTCCTACAATGAGCAGTTCTTC CATPEGLSYNEQFF TRBJ2-1 - TRBV7-9 -
TGTGCCAGCAGCCAAGATTCGATTTGGGTTACGCGAACAGGGGTTTACACCGGGGAGCTGTTTTTT CASSQDSIWVTRTGVYTGELFF TRBJ2-2 TRBD1 TRBV14 -
TGCGCCAGCAGCAGACTAGCGGGAGGTCGCACAGATACGCAGTATTTT CASSRLAGGRTDTQYF TRBJ2-3 TRBD2 TRBV5-1 -
TGCAGCGTTGCAGGCGGACGGGACAATTCAGATACGCAGTATTTT CSVAGGRDNSDTQYF TRBJ2-3 - TRBV29-1 -
TGTGCCAGCAGCCGTCCCGGGACAGGGGTCGGGGAGCTGTTTTTT CASSRPGTGVGELFF TRBJ2-2 TRBD1 TRBV6-6 -
TGTGCCAGCAGCGTTTACAACTCTGGAAACACCATATATTTT CASSVYNSGNTIYF TRBJ1-3 - TRBV9 once
TGTGCCATCAGCAACAGCGGGACCGCCTACGAGCAGTACTTC CAISNSGTAYEQYF TRBJ2-7 TRBD2 TRBV10-3 few
TGTGCCAGCAGTTTTGGAGGTGTCACTGAAGCTTTCTTT CASSFGGVTEAFF TRBJ1-1 - TRBV28 -
TGTGCCAGCAGCAATTACGAGGATGGAGACTCCTACGAGCAGTACTTC CASSNYEDGDSYEQYF TRBJ2-7 - TRBV21-1 -
TGTGCCAGCAGTGGGGGTAGGACAGCGAAGCTCTACTATGGCTACACCTTC CASSGGRTAKLYYGYTF TRBJ1-2 - TRBV2 -
TGTGCCTGGAGTGTACGGCTGGGACAGGGAGTTGAAAAACTGTTTTTT CAWSVRLGQGVEKLFF TRBJ1-4 TRBD1 TRBV30 -
TGTGCCAGCATGTTGGGGCCGCGCACAGATACGCAGTATTTT CASMLGPRTDTQYF TRBJ2-3 - TRBV28 -
TGTGCCAGCGGACGTCTAGCGGGGTACAATGAGCAGTTCTTC CASGRLAGYNEQFF TRBJ2-1 TRBD2 TRBV2 -
TGTGCCAGCAGCTACGACAGGGGGCAGGAGTTCTTC CASSYDRGQEFF TRBJ2-1 TRBD1 TRBV7-9 -
TGTGCCAGCAGCCGAGGGGGGGTGGGGGTCAATGAGCAGTTCTTC CASSRGGVGVNEQFF TRBJ2-1 - TRBV6-5 -
TGTGCCAGCAGTTTGCGGCAACATAGCAATCAGCCCCAGCATTTT CASSLRQHSNQPQHF TRBJ1-5 - TRBV27 -
TGTGCCTGCTCGACAGGACTTGAGAACACTGAAGCTTTCTTT CACSTGLENTEAFF TRBJ1-1 - TRBV30 -
TGTGCCAGCAGCCCGAGGGGACAGGGAGCCTACGAGCAGTACTTC CASSPRGQGAYEQYF TRBJ2-7 TRBD1 TRBV5-4 -
TGTGCCAGTAGGAACAGGGGCTTTACTGAAGCTTTCTTT CASRNRGFTEAFF TRBJ1-1 TRBD1 TRBV19 few
TGTGCCAGCAGCGTGGGGGGGCCGGTTGATACGCAGTATTTT CASSVGGPVDTQYF TRBJ2-3 - TRBV9 -
TGTGCCAGCAGTGAAGTCCGGACAAGAAGCGAGCAGTACTTC CASSEVRTRSEQYF TRBJ2-7 - TRBV6-1 once
TGTGCCAGCAGTGAAAAACGGGAGATGAGGTACGAGCAGTGCTTC CASSEKREMRYEQCF TRBJ2-7 - TRBV2 -
TGTGCCAGTAGTATTAAAGCCGAAACCGGGGAGCTGTTTTTT CASSIKAETGELFF TRBJ2-2 - TRBV19 once
TGTGCCTGGAGTTCACAGGGGAACGGTCAGCCCCAGCATTTT CAWSSQGNGQPQHF TRBJ1-5 TRBD1 TRBV30 -
TGTGCCACCAGCAGAGCCGGGGTTGCAGATACGCAGTATTTT CATSRAGVADTQYF TRBJ2-3 - TRBV15 -
TGTGCCAGCAGCTTACAGGGGATGGAGACCCAGTACTTC CASSLQGMETQYF TRBJ2-5 TRBD1 TRBV5-5 -
TGTGCCAGCAGTTCCGGGGAAGAGACCCAGTACTTC CASSSGEETQYF TRBJ2-5 - TRBV28 -
TGTGCCAGCAGCTTAGATACAGGGCCAAGAGAGACCCAGTACTTC CASSLDTGPRETQYF TRBJ2-5 - TRBV7-2 -
TGTGCCAGCAGCTTAAGTGGTACCTCCGGGGAGACCCAGTACTTC CASSLSGTSGETQYF TRBJ2-5 - TRBV7-3 -
TGTGCCAGCAGTTACTCGGGAGCGGGAGGTTACGAGCAGTACTTC CASSYSGAGGYEQYF TRBJ2-7 TRBD2 TRBV6-5 -
TGTGCCAGCAGCCCCGGGAGTGGCCAAGAGACCCAGTACTTC CASSPGSGQETQYF TRBJ2-5 - TRBV6-6 -
TGTGCCAGCTCACCAGCCGCTACAGGAACCTCTAACTATGGCTACACCTTC CASSPAATGTSNYGYTF TRBJ1-2 - TRBV18 -
TGTGCCAGCAGCTCACACCCGTACAGGGGACTGGATGGCTACACCTTC CASSSHPYRGLDGYTF TRBJ1-2 TRBD1 TRBV28 few
TGTGCCACCGCGATTCGGGGCAATCAGCCCCAGCATTTT CATAIRGNQPQHF TRBJ1-5 - TRBV19 -
TGTGCCAGCAGCGCGCAGGGTTTTGACACCGGGGAGCTGTTTTTT CASSAQGFDTGELFF TRBJ2-2 - TRBV9 -
TGTGCCAGCAGTCTTGACCCGGGACAGCCCTACGAGCAGTACTTC CASSLDPGQPYEQYF TRBJ2-7 TRBD1 TRBV6-1 many
TGTGCCAGCAGTGAATCGGGGGGAGGCCTGAACACCATATATTTT CASSESGGGLNTIYF TRBJ1-3 - TRBV2 -
TGTGCCAGCAGCGTTATAGCGGGAGGGCCTGGAGATGAGCAGTTCTTC CASSVIAGGPGDEQFF TRBJ2-1 TRBD2 TRBV9 -
TGTGCCAGCAGTCCATTAGCGGGAGCGAACACCGGGGAGCTGTTTTTT CASSPLAGANTGELFF TRBJ2-2 TRBD2 TRBV2 -
TGTGCCAGCTCTACCCTAGCGGGGGCGGGCGAGCAGTACTTC CASSTLAGAGEQYF TRBJ2-7 TRBD2 TRBV28 -
TGTGCCAGCAGCTCCTTGGGGCTAGCGGGAGCGGGAGAGCAGTTCTTC CASSSLGLAGAGEQFF TRBJ2-1 TRBD2 TRBV11-1 -
TGTGCCAGCAGCCCGCTACTAGCGGGGGGGGAGCTGTTTTTT CASSPLLAGGELFF TRBJ2-2 TRBD2 TRBV4-2 -
TGCAGCGGGGCACACAATGAGCAGTTCTTC CSGAHNEQFF TRBJ2-1 - TRBV29-1 -
TGCGCCAGCAGGCGACAGGGGCAAAACTCCTACAATGAGCAGTTCTTC CASRRQGQNSYNEQFF TRBJ2-1 TRBD1 TRBV5-1 -
TGCGCCAGCAGCCCCGGGACTAGCACCGAAGCTAGCACAGATACGCAGTATTTT CASSPGTSTEASTDTQYF TRBJ2-3 TRBD2 TRBV5-1 -
TGTGCCAGCAGCTCGACTGACAGAGTCTATGGCTACACCTTC CASSSTDRVYGYTF TRBJ1-2 - TRBV7-2 -
TGTGCCAGCAGCCCACGAAACTTACAGGGATCTAACTATGGCTACACCTTC CASSPRNLQGSNYGYTF TRBJ1-2 - TRBV7-9 -
TGTGCCAGCAGTTTATTCGCCGGGACAGGGTATCAGCCCCAGCATTTT CASSLFAGTGYQPQHF TRBJ1-5 TRBD1 TRBV27 -
TGTGCCAGCGCAATGAGGTCGAGTGGTGGGGATACGCAGTATTTT CASAMRSSGGDTQYF TRBJ2-3 - TRBV27 -